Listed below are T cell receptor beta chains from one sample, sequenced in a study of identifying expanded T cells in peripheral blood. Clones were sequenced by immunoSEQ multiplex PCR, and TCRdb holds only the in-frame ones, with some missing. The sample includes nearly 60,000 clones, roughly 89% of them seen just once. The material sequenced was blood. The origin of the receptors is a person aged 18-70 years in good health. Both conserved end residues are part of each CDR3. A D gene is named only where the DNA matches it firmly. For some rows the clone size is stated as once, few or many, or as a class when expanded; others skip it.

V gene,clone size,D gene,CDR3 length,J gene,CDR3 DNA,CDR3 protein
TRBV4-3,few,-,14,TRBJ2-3,TGCGCCAGCAGCCAGTCCCAGGGTTCAGATACGCAGTATTTT,CASSQSQGSDTQYF
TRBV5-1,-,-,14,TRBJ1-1,TGCGCCAGCAGCTTGGACGGGGCGGCTACTGAAGCTTTCTTT,CASSLDGAATEAFF
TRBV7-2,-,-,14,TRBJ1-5,TGTGCCAGCAGCTTAGGGCATAACAATCAGCCCCAGCATTTT,CASSLGHNNQPQHF
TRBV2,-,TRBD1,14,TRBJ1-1,TGTGCCAGCAGTCCCGTAGGGGGCGCCACTGAAGCTTTCTTT,CASSPVGGATEAFF
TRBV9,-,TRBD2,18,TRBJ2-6,TGTGCCAGCAGCGTAGTTTCTAGCGGGGAGTTTGGGGCCAACGTCCTGACTTTC,CASSVVSSGEFGANVLTF
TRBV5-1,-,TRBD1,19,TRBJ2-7,TGCGCCAGCAGCGAGTACAGGGGTTTAAGCCTCAATAAACCCTACGAGCAGTACTTC,CASSEYRGLSLNKPYEQYF
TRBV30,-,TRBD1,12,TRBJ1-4,TGTGCCTGGGACAGGGGGAAGGAAAAACTGTTTTTT,CAWDRGKEKLFF
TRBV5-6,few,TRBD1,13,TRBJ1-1,TGTGCCAGCAGCACCAGGACAGGGGGACGCGCTTTCTTT,CASSTRTGGRAFF
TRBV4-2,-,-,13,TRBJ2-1,TGTGCCAGCAGCGGGGAAAAAGGCAATGAGCAGTTCTTC,CASSGEKGNEQFF
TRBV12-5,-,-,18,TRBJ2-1,TGTGCTAGTGGTTTGGTATCTGACGGACGGGTACCCTACAATGAGCAGTTCTTC,CASGLVSDGRVPYNEQFF
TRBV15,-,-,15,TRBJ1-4,TGTGCCACCGGTGGCAGGTTAGAGGTTGGTGAAAAACTGTTTTTT,CATGGRLEVGEKLFF
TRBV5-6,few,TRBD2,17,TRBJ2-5,TGTGCCAGCAGCATATCCGGGACTAGGAAATCCGGTGAGACCCAGTACTTC,CASSISGTRKSGETQYF
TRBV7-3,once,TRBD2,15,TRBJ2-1,TGTGCCAGCAGCCAGACTAGCCAGGAAATCGATGAGCAGTTCTTC,CASSQTSQEIDEQFF
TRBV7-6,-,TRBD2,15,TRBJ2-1,TGTGCCAGCAGCGGTAGCGGGGGAGTCTACAATGAGCAGTTCTTC,CASSGSGGVYNEQFF
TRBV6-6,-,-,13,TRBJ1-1,TGTGCCAGCAGCAACGGGCGGGACACTGAAGCTTTCTTT,CASSNGRDTEAFF
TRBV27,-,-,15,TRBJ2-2,TGTGCCAGCAGTTTACGGGGGCCGAACACCGGGGAGCTGTTTTTT,CASSLRGPNTGELFF
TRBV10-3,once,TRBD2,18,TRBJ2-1,TGTGCCATCAGTAGAACTAGCGGGAATCAGGGATCCTACAATGAGCAGTTCTTC,CAISRTSGNQGSYNEQFF